The clone carrying this T cell receptor (beta chain) was counted a few times. The antigen remains undetermined. The data originate from a study of blood T cells in healthy people across ages. A second PCR of 7 to 11 cycles used a sample-barcoded 5' primer and a J-beta primer mix. TCRdb called the 5' RACE reads again in MiXCR, with one record for every CDR3 protein. There are some 1,500,000 distinct CDR3 sequences in the sample; approximately 39% occur only once, and under 5% lies in the top ten. Germline-derived CDR1 and CDR2 are LGHDT and YNNKEL (reference sequence). The CDR3 runs 15 residues. V dropped 1 base and J dropped 8; count of bases not matched to a gene: 8. Caucasian individuals from Russia who were healthy and aged 6 to 90 acted as donors. General observations from the study: Percentage of naive T cells showed a strong correlation with TCR beta diversity. Unsorted PBMCs blocked a conclusive comparison of naive and antigen-experienced cells. Older individuals had lower TCR beta diversity per million T cells (the decline was roughly linear).

Material: blood. The receptor was isolated from a woman aged 18 to 35 in good health. The gene calls are TRBV3-1 and TRBJ2-1; 7 nucleotides match TRBD1. CDR3 nucleotides: TGTGCCAGCAGCCAAGTGGGACAGACTTACTATGAGCAGTTCTTC. It codes for CASSQVGQTYYEQFF.